The rows below give T cell receptor beta chains drawn from one sample of a study of shared clonotypes between healthy human individuals. Assay: immunoSEQ multiplex PCR; the TCRdb copy retains only in-frame clones and omits some. The data show a few million clones, with approximately 92% seen just once and under 2% held by the top ten. The sequencing input was naive CD8+ T cells from PBMCs. The receptors were gathered from a man between 18 and 35 years old in good health. Some clones in this sample may be carry-over from other donors' samples. Both conserved end residues are part of each CDR3. D genes are given only for firm matches. The size entry is marked missing in some rows and otherwise reads once, few, many or a size class.

j_gene,abundance,v_gene,d_gene,CDR3aa,CDR3nt
TRBJ2-1,.,TRBV2,TRBD2,CARTHGRGYNEQFF,TGTGCCAGAACCCACGGGAGGGGATACAATGAGCAGTTCTTC
TRBJ2-7,.,TRBV2,.,CASIRWDEQYF,TGTGCCAGCATTCGTTGGGACGAGCAGTACTTC
TRBJ2-3,.,TRBV11-2,.,CASSPRGGDTQYF,TGTGCCAGCAGCCCAAGGGGGGGAGATACGCAGTATTTT
TRBJ2-1,.,TRBV27,TRBD2,CASSLSSGLPYNEQFF,TGTGCCAGCAGTCTATCTAGCGGGCTACCATACAATGAGCAGTTCTTC
TRBJ1-1,.,TRBV5-8,.,CASSLEAWSNTEAFF,TGTGCCAGCAGCTTGGAGGCATGGTCGAACACTGAAGCTTTCTTT
TRBJ1-3,.,TRBV2,TRBD1,CASKKGTAGNTIYF,TGTGCCAGTAAGAAAGGGACAGCCGGAAACACCATATATTTT
TRBJ2-7,.,TRBV6-1,TRBD2,CASRLSGRAYEQYF,TGTGCCAGCAGACTAAGCGGGAGGGCCTACGAGCAGTACTTC
TRBJ1-4,.,TRBV7-9,TRBD1,CASTLTGVDEKLFF,TGTGCCAGCACCTTGACAGGGGTTGACGAAAAACTGTTTTTT
TRBJ2-7,.,TRBV19,TRBD2,CASTDSGVHEQYF,TGTGCCAGTACAGACAGCGGGGTCCACGAGCAGTACTTC
TRBJ1-3,.,TRBV28,.,CASRTRTLGNTIYF,TGTGCCAGCAGGACAAGAACACTTGGAAACACCATATATTTT
TRBJ1-1,.,TRBV11-2,.,CASSLRETNTEAFF,TGTGCCAGCAGCTTACGGGAGACGAACACTGAAGCTTTCTTT
TRBJ2-1,.,TRBV7-9,TRBD2,CASSLVGTSGRKIGNEQFF,TGTGCCAGCAGCTTAGTCGGGACTAGCGGGAGGAAAATTGGCAATGAGCAGTTCTTC
TRBJ1-1,.,TRBV28,.,CASTAPRMHTEAFF,TGTGCCAGCACTGCCCCTCGGATGCACACTGAAGCTTTCTTT
TRBJ2-1,.,TRBV7-8,TRBD1,CASSFMTGSILNEQFF,TGTGCCAGCAGCTTTATGACAGGGAGTATTCTCAATGAGCAGTTCTTC
TRBJ1-1,few,TRBV28,.,CASSLTGTVEAFF,TGTGCCAGCAGTTTAACGGGGACCGTAGAAGCTTTCTTT
TRBJ2-6,.,TRBV25-1,TRBD1,CASDGQGASGANVLTF,TGTGCCAGCGACGGACAGGGGGCGTCTGGGGCCAACGTCCTGACTTTC
TRBJ2-7,.,TRBV5-1,TRBD1,CASSPWTSKTGGQLYEQYF,TGCGCCAGCAGCCCCTGGACTTCTAAAACAGGGGGCCAATTGTACGAGCAGTACTTC
TRBJ2-7,.,TRBV2,.,CASRPPGREVYEQYF,TGTGCCAGCAGGCCGCCCGGCAGGGAGGTTTACGAGCAGTACTTC
TRBJ2-5,.,TRBV28,TRBD1,CASRPTGDVETQYF,TGTGCCAGCAGACCGACAGGGGACGTGGAGACCCAGTACTTC
TRBJ1-2,.,TRBV9,TRBD1,CASSAQQGGHGYTF,TGTGCCAGCAGCGCCCAACAGGGGGGTCATGGCTACACCTTC
TRBJ2-1,.,TRBV7-9,.,CASVVRGEQFF,TGTGCCAGCGTCGTGAGGGGTGAGCAGTTCTTC
TRBJ2-7,once,TRBV15,.,CATSRGRGGPYEQYF,TGTGCCACCAGCAGAGGTCGTGGAGGACCCTACGAGCAGTACTTC
TRBJ2-7,.,TRBV19,.,CASSYSGPSEQYF,TGTGCCAGTAGTTATTCGGGGCCCTCCGAGCAGTACTTC
TRBJ2-3,.,TRBV5-1,TRBD2,CASSLGPSGVSYTDTQYF,TGCGCCAGCAGCTTGGGGCCTAGCGGGGTATCGTACACAGATACGCAGTATTTT
TRBJ2-6,.,TRBV25-1,TRBD1,CASSDLTGPGANVLTF,TGTGCCAGCAGTGACCTGACAGGGCCTGGGGCCAACGTCCTGACTTTC
TRBJ2-5,.,TRBV7-6,TRBD2,CASSLGSSGRKETQYF,TGTGCCAGCAGCTTAGGGTCTAGCGGGAGGAAAGAGACCCAGTACTTC
TRBJ2-2,.,TRBV30,.,CAWSPSGELFF,TGTGCCTGGAGTCCTTCCGGGGAGCTGTTTTTT
TRBJ2-1,.,TRBV27,.,CASSLLEGNEQFF,TGTGCCAGCAGTTTACTAGAAGGGAATGAGCAGTTCTTC
TRBJ2-7,.,TRBV27,.,CASSPPISRGSHEQYF,TGTGCCAGCAGCCCTCCTATCTCCCGCGGGTCCCACGAGCAGTACTTC
TRBJ2-2,.,TRBV5-1,TRBD2,CASSGRPRLAGSPTNTGELFF,TGCGCCAGCAGCGGAAGACCCCGACTAGCGGGATCCCCTACCAACACCGGGGAGCTGTTTTTT
TRBJ2-7,.,TRBV28,.,CASRPGSNYEQYF,TGTGCCAGCAGACCCGGCAGCAACTACGAGCAGTACTTC
TRBJ2-4,.,TRBV7-9,.,CASSLARGQNIQYF,TGTGCCAGCAGCTTAGCGCGGGGCCAAAACATTCAGTACTTC
TRBJ1-5,.,TRBV5-5,TRBD1,CASSKDRVSQPQHF,TGTGCCAGCAGTAAAGACAGGGTCTCTCAGCCCCAGCATTTT
TRBJ2-1,.,TRBV9,TRBD2,CASSAGLASGPEQFF,TGTGCCAGCAGCGCGGGACTAGCGAGTGGTCCTGAGCAGTTCTTC
TRBJ2-1,.,TRBV9,.,CASSVTDYNEQFF,TGTGCCAGCAGCGTGACAGACTACAATGAGCAGTTCTTC
TRBJ1-3,.,TRBV19,.,CASSEGLTAGNTIYF,TGTGCCAGTAGTGAGGGACTTACCGCTGGAAACACCATATATTTT
TRBJ1-1,.,TRBV2,TRBD1,CASSEARGLGNTEAFF,TGTGCCAGCAGTGAGGCTAGGGGGCTTGGGAACACTGAAGCTTTCTTT
TRBJ2-7,.,TRBV29-1,TRBD1,CSVRTGDLEQYF,TGCAGCGTGAGGACAGGGGATTTAGAGCAGTACTTC
TRBJ1-1,.,TRBV27,.,CASSFSEGVYTEAFF,TGTGCCAGCAGTTTTTCGGAGGGGGTGTACACTGAAGCTTTCTTT
TRBJ1-5,.,TRBV27,TRBD1,CASRTGGSNQPQHF,TGTGCCAGCAGGACAGGGGGGAGCAATCAGCCCCAGCATTTT
TRBJ2-6,.,TRBV15,TRBD1,CATKDRGSHGANVLTF,TGTGCCACCAAGGACAGGGGCTCTCATGGGGCCAACGTCCTGACTTTC
TRBJ2-1,.,TRBV11-2,.,CASSLVAASSYNEQFF,TGTGCCAGCAGCTTAGTCGCGGCCTCTTCCTACAATGAGCAGTTCTTC
TRBJ2-5,.,TRBV30,TRBD2,CAWSGLAGDLQETQYF,TGTGCCTGGAGTGGCCTAGCGGGGGACCTACAAGAGACCCAGTACTTC
TRBJ2-1,.,TRBV30,TRBD2,CAWSLAIKGLADEQFF,TGTGCCTGGAGTTTGGCGATAAAGGGACTAGCCGATGAGCAGTTCTTC
TRBJ2-7,.,TRBV13,.,CASSFPSSYEQYF,TGTGCCAGCAGCTTCCCCAGCTCCTACGAGCAGTACTTC
TRBJ2-3,.,TRBV2,TRBD2,CASSVGGLADTDTQYF,TGTGCCAGCAGTGTGGGGGGACTAGCGGATACAGATACGCAGTATTTT
TRBJ2-1,.,TRBV9,.,CASSVDSRRHATYNEQFF,TGTGCCAGCAGCGTAGATTCGCGTAGGCACGCGACTTACAATGAGCAGTTCTTC
TRBJ2-3,.,TRBV13,TRBD2,CASSPRGAGGFTQYF,TGTGCCAGCAGCCCTCGCGGGGCGGGAGGTTTTACGCAGTATTTT
TRBJ2-7,.,TRBV7-9,TRBD2,CASSPLAGSKDEQYF,TGTGCCAGCAGCCCCCTAGCGGGAAGTAAGGACGAGCAGTACTTC
TRBJ1-4,.,TRBV11-3,.,CASSLSHQAPNEKLFF,TGTGCCAGCAGCTTATCCCACCAGGCCCCAAATGAAAAACTGTTTTTT
TRBJ2-7,.,TRBV7-8,.,CASSLGGATYEQYF,TGTGCCAGCAGCCTGGGGGGAGCGACCTACGAGCAGTACTTC
TRBJ2-7,.,TRBV2,TRBD2,CASSAEGGRASYEQYF,TGTGCCAGCAGCGCCGAGGGCGGGAGAGCATCCTACGAGCAGTACTTC
TRBJ2-7,.,TRBV21-1,.,CASTQGVHEQYF,TGTGCCAGCACCCAAGGGGTTCACGAGCAGTACTTC
TRBJ2-5,.,TRBV12-5,.,CASGLGAGAIRDQYF,TGTGCTAGTGGTTTGGGGGCAGGGGCCATTAGGGACCAGTACTTC
TRBJ1-1,.,TRBV5-5,TRBD1,CASSWTGSEAFF,TGTGCCAGCAGCTGGACAGGGTCTGAGGCTTTCTTT
TRBJ2-3,.,TRBV29-1,TRBD2,CSVEGTSGRITDTQYF,TGCAGCGTTGAAGGGACTAGCGGGAGGATAACAGATACGCAGTATTTT